The 27 T cell receptor beta chains in this list originate from one sample, sequenced in a study of shared clonotypes between healthy human individuals. Here immunoSEQ multiplex PCR was the method, and the copy in TCRdb shows in-frame clones only, minus some. The table has fewer than 2.5 million clones, approximately 94% seen once. Sequencing used naive CD4+ T cells from PBMCs. The subset here: CD45RA+ positively selected. The receptors were gathered from a man aged 18-30 years in good health. Some clones in this sample may be carry-over from other donors' samples.

This clone has a single count. The chain has TRBV9 and TRBJ2-7; 7 positions match TRBD1. The ends lost 0 bases at V and 5 bases at J; junction bases unmatched: 8. The CDR3 runs to 15 residues. Germline CDR1 is SGDLS and CDR2 is YYNGEE. CDR3 residues: CASSVDPGGLDEQYF. For the CDR3, the DNA is TGTGCCAGCAGCGTAGACCCAGGGGGATTGGACGAGCAGTACTTC.

This sequence joins TRBV10-2 and TRBJ2-5; D uncertain. The CDR3 has 12 residues. V was trimmed by 0 bases and J by 4 bases, leaving 3 bases between them. Germline lookup yields CDR1 WSHSY and CDR2 SAAADI. The CDR3 loop reads CASSESRETQYF. DNA for the CDR3: TGCGCCAGCAGTGAGTCTCGAGAGACCCAGTACTTC.

This clone was detected only once. The chain links TRBV19 to TRBJ2-1; 14 nucleotides line up with TRBD2. The J segment lost 9 bases and the V segment lost 5 bases, leaving 12 bases of the junction unmatched. Germline CDR1 reads LNHDA; CDR2 reads SQIVND (reference sequence). This CDR3 has 17 amino acids. CDR3 sequence (DNA): TGTGCCAGTAGTTTGACTAGCGGGAGGGCCGTTCCGAGTGAGCAGTTCTTC. Protein product: CASSLTSGRAVPSEQFF.

The rearrangement joins TRBV5-4 to TRBJ2-7; D call uncertain. Germline CDR1 is SGHNT and CDR2 is YYREEE (reference sequence). The CDR3 has 14 amino acids. V was cut by 6 bases and J by 2 bases, with 15 bases left in between. The CDR3 spells CASNAAAVTYEQYF. The CDR3 region has the DNA TGTGCCAGCAACGCCGCGGCGGTTACCTACGAGCAGTACTTC.

The chain couples TRBV28 to TRBJ2-1; TRBD1 matches at 7 bases. Trimming removed 3 bases from V and 0 bases from J; junction bases left unmatched: 14. Germline CDR1 and CDR2: MDHEN and SYDVKM. The CDR3 sequence is 19 residues long. This CDR3 is CASSFSGIQGSNSYNEQFF. The CDR3 coding sequence is TGTGCCAGCAGTTTCAGTGGGATACAGGGGTCAAACTCCTACAATGAGCAGTTCTTC. Based on the CDR3 plus reference TRBV28 and TRBJ2-1, the full variable domain is DVKVTQSSRYLVKRTGEKVFLECVQDMDHENMFWYRQDPGLGLRLIYFSYDVKMKEKGDIPEGYSVSREKKERFSLILESASTNQTSMYLCASSFSGIQGSNSYNEQFFGPGTRLTVL.

A note on this clone: Within the sample, other DNA sequences also encode this same CDR3. The chain uses TRBV5-1 and TRBJ1-4, with D unresolved. This CDR3 contains 15 residues. V was clipped by 0 bases and J by 2 bases, with 8 bases between them. The germline gives CDR1 SGHRS, CDR2 YFSETQ. CDR3 region: CASSLAGRTNEKLFF. CDR3 in DNA: TGCGCCAGCAGCTTGGCTGGGCGGACTAATGAAAAACTGTTTTTT.

This clone has a single count. The genes are TRBV5-4 and TRBJ2-3; 10 bases are shared with TRBD1. Germline V gene data show CDR1 as SGHNT and CDR2 as YYREEE (reference sequence). J lost 2 bases, V lost 4 bases, and 4 bases had no gene match. The CDR3 is made up of 15 amino acids. This chain's CDR3 is CASSRQGASTDTQYF. As DNA, the CDR3 is TGTGCCAGCAGCCGACAGGGGGCCTCCACAGATACGCAGTATTTT.

The chain carries TRBV19 and TRBJ1-4, with 7 nucleotides matching TRBD1. Germline lookup yields CDR1 LNHDA and CDR2 SQIVND (reference sequence). The V and J ends lost 6 bases and 4 bases, in that order; junction bases with no gene match: 8. This CDR3 has 15 amino acids. The CDR3 sequence: CASRLHRGNNEKLFF. As DNA, the CDR3 is TGTGCCAGTAGGCTCCACAGGGGAAATAATGAAAAACTGTTTTTT.

The chain couples TRBV7-3 to TRBJ2-5; the match to TRBD2 covers 11 bases. Per germline, CDR1 SGHTA and CDR2 FQGTGA. CDR3 size: 17 residues. With 4 bases clipped from V and 1 base from J, the junction kept 8 bases outside the gene matches. CDR3 nucleotides: TGTGCCAGCAGCTCCCGGGTGGGGACTAGCGGCCAAGAGACCCAGTACTTC. The encoded protein is CASSSRVGTSGQETQYF.

This clone was recorded once. This sample includes further DNA sequences coding for the same CDR3. The chain uses TRBV9 and TRBJ2-1; a weak D match, TRBD2 (6 bases). Looked up from germline, CDR1 is SGDLS and CDR2 is YYNGEE. V lost 4 bases and J 0 bases, leaving 11 bases between the germline ends. CDR3 length: 15 residues. The CDR3 DNA reads as TGTGCCAGCAGCCCCCGGGGGAGCTCCTACAATGAGCAGTTCTTC. This translates into CASSPRGSSYNEQFF.

The chain carries TRBV4-3 and TRBJ2-2; 10 nucleotides align to TRBD2. Germline CDR1 reads LGHNA; CDR2 reads YSLEER. V trimming: 4 bases; J trimming: 5 bases; junction bases outside the gene matches: 10. The CDR3 spans 17 residues. CDR3 sequence reads: CASSRRTSGEATGELFF. The CDR3 nucleotides read TGCGCCAGCAGCCGGCGGACTAGCGGTGAAGCTACCGGGGAGCTGTTTTTT.

The chain links TRBV10-3 to TRBJ1-1; 7 positions agree with TRBD1. The V and J ends lost 3 bases and 4 bases, in that order; junction bases with no gene match: 5. Germline V gene lookup returns CDR1 ENHRY and CDR2 SYGVKD. The CDR3 length is 14 residues. CDR3 region: CAISEMTGSTEAFF. The CDR3 nucleotides read TGTGCCATCAGTGAAATGACAGGGAGCACTGAAGCTTTCTTT.

This chain connects TRBV19 to TRBJ2-1, with 8 bases matching TRBD1. The germline V gene has CDR1 LNHDA and CDR2 SQIVND (reference sequence). Unmatched junction bases numbered 7, after V lost 0 bases and J lost 6 bases. This CDR3 contains 16 residues. This chain's CDR3 is CASSIEATGVGNEQFF. The DNA of the CDR3 is TGTGCCAGTAGTATAGAGGCGACAGGGGTAGGCAATGAGCAGTTCTTC.

The CDR3 region has the DNA TGTGCCAGCAGCAAAGTTCCCACCGGGGAGCTGTTTTTT. Translation: CASSKVPTGELFF. This chain links TRBV21-1 with TRBJ2-2. TRBV21-1 represents a pseudogene. CDR3 length equals 13 residues.

In this sample, this clone turned up once. The chain uses TRBV28 and TRBJ1-5, with no clear D. CDR3 size: 15 residues. V was cut by 6 bases and J by 2 bases, with 14 bases left in between. Germline V lookup: CDR1 MDHEN, CDR2 SYDVKM. CDR3 sequence reads: CASSPRSPGNQPQHF. CDR3 bases: TGTGCCAGCAGCCCGAGGTCCCCTGGCAATCAGCCCCAGCATTTT.

The V gene is TRBV19, the J gene TRBJ1-2; D may be TRBD1 (5 bases). Germline CDR1 and CDR2: LNHDA and SQIVND (reference sequence). CDR3 length equals 15 residues. V lost 4 bases to trimming and J lost 4 bases, with 16 bases between them. The CDR3 bases are TGTGCCAGTAGTACCGTCTTCAGGGTAGGCTATGGCTACACCTTC. Protein: CASSTVFRVGYGYTF. Full variable domain (missing parts from reference TRBV19 and TRBJ1-2): DGGITQSPKYLFRKEGQNVTLSCEQNLNHDAMYWYRQDPGQGLRLIYYSQIVNDFQKGDIAEGYSVSREKKESFPLTVTSAQKNPTAFYLCASSTVFRVGYGYTFGSGTRLTVV.

V is TRBV5-4 and J is TRBJ2-5, with D possibly TRBD1 on 6 matching bases. Germline V gives CDR1 SGHNT, CDR2 YYREEE (reference sequence). Trimming shortened V by 0 bases and J by 1 base, and 10 bases separated the two germline ends. This CDR3 spans 15 amino acids. The CDR3: CASSLGQGLQETQYF. CDR3 nucleotides: TGTGCCAGCAGCTTGGGGCAGGGGCTCCAAGAGACCCAGTACTTC.

This clone appeared a single time. This chain connects TRBV6-1 to TRBJ2-7; D is tentatively TRBD1 or TRBD2 (6 bases each). The CDR3 totals 16 residues. Trimming removed 2 bases at V and 4 bases at J, with 18 bases between. Per germline, CDR1 MNHNS and CDR2 SASEGT. As DNA, the CDR3 is TGTGCCAGCAGTGAATTTGGGGGGCGCTGGTCGTACGAGCAGTACTTC. Translation gives CASSEFGGRWSYEQYF.

V usage is TRBV29-1 and J usage is TRBJ2-7; D is unresolved. The CDR3 totals 16 residues. Per germline, CDR1 SQVTM and CDR2 ANQGSEA. The germline V and J ends were trimmed by 0 bases and 0 bases, with 15 bases remaining between them. CDR3 coding DNA: TGCAGCGTTGAAGAGCTTCAGGCCATGAGCTCCTACGAGCAGTACTTC. As protein: CSVEELQAMSSYEQYF.

This rearrangement joins TRBV28 to TRBJ2-7; D tentatively reads TRBD1 or TRBD2 (5 bases each). Trimming cost V 3 bases and J 5 bases, with 17 bases left between them. Germline V gives CDR1 MDHEN, CDR2 SYDVKM. The CDR3 length is 15 residues. Here the CDR3 DNA reads TGTGCCAGCAGTTTCCAGGGACGGCCTGGCGACGAGCAGTACTTC. Translation gives CASSFQGRPGDEQYF.

This CDR3 is CASSYGQYGYTF. The CDR3 nucleotides read TGTGCCAGCAGTTACGGACAGTATGGCTACACCTTC. V gene TRBV6-5 combines with J gene TRBJ1-2; D possibly corresponds to TRBD1 (6 bases). Trimming stripped 2 bases from V and 5 bases from J, with 6 bases between. Germline CDR1 reads MNHEY; CDR2 reads SVGAGI. This CDR3 spans 12 amino acids.

A remark on this clone: This same CDR3 is encoded by further DNA sequences in the sample. The gene calls are TRBV18 and TRBJ2-3, with TRBD2 identical over 12 bases. The CDR3 length is 15 residues. The germline V gene encodes CDR1 KGHSH and CDR2 LQKENI. V was pared by 4 bases and J by 3 bases, with 2 bases of the junction left unmatched. The CDR3 sequence is CASSRGLAGTDTQYF. DNA of the CDR3: TGTGCCAGCTCACGCGGACTAGCGGGGACAGATACGCAGTATTTT.

V gene TRBV7-9 combines with J gene TRBJ1-1, with TRBD1 matching 11 bases. The CDR3 consists of 15 residues. Losses at the gene ends were 3 bases for V and 8 bases for J; bases not matched to a gene: 8. Germline V gene lookup returns CDR1 SEHNR and CDR2 FQNEAQ (reference sequence). CDR3 sequence reads: CASSFTGTGGPEAFF. The CDR3 DNA reads TGTGCCAGCAGCTTTACCGGGACAGGGGGTCCGGAAGCTTTCTTT.

The chain links TRBV25-1 to TRBJ2-1; D remains ambiguous. Germline-derived CDR1 and CDR2 are MGHDK and SYGVNS. This CDR3 has 11 amino acids. V lost 7 bases, J lost 9 bases, and 10 bases lay in between. Here the CDR3 reads CASNGWGEQFF. Here the CDR3 DNA reads TGTGCCAGCAACGGGTGGGGTGAGCAGTTCTTC.

The V and J genes are TRBV6-6 and TRBJ2-3, with D unclear. The germline V gene has CDR1 MNHNY and CDR2 SVGAGI (reference sequence). Trimming left V 11 bases short and J 4 bases short, with 16 bases between. This CDR3 spans 13 amino acids. As DNA, the CDR3 is TGTGCCTCTAGGTTTGGCGTTGCAGATACGCAGTATTTT. It translates to CASRFGVADTQYF.

The CDR3 reads CASSYAIRENTEAFF. The CDR3 DNA is TGTGCCAGCAGTTACGCAATCAGGGAGAACACTGAAGCTTTCTTT. The chain couples TRBV6-5 to TRBJ1-1; the D gene is possibly TRBD1 (5 bases). Germline V gene lookup returns CDR1 MNHEY and CDR2 SVGAGI. Trimming took 2 bases from V and 1 from J, leaving 11 bases between them. The CDR3 has 15 amino acids.

This clone was seen only once. The J gene is TRBJ1-6, the V gene TRBV7-8; the D gene is possibly TRBD1 (6 bases). There are 13 residues in the CDR3. The V end lost 1 base, the J end lost 11 bases, and 9 bases lay between the germline ends. CDR1 is SGHVS and CDR2 is FQNEAQ in the germline V gene. The CDR3 reads CASSLGGGPPLHF. CDR3 in DNA: TGTGCCAGCAGCTTAGGAGGGGGGCCACCCCTCCACTTT.